These T cell receptor beta chains were read from a single sample in a study of T-cell reconstitution after alpha-beta-depleted transplantation in children. TCRdb passed the PCR reads through MiXCR, listing each CDR3 protein once. The profile covers about 97,000 distinct CDR3 sequences, with around 6% appearing a single time and about 6.1% taken by the ten largest. Here the sequenced sample was PBMCs, mostly from graft donor cells, taken 60 days after TCRalphabeta/CD19-depleted stem cell transplant. The receptors stem from a female patient under 10 years old who had a stem cell transplant for Fanconi anemia, so the T cells may come from the graft donor. The CDR3 runs from the conserved cysteine through the conserved F or W. The D gene is left open where the match is weak. Clone size is given for some rows only: seen once, a few or many times, or a class if the clone is expanded.

>-|TRBJ2-3|many|TRBV7-3|14
CASSYGVSPDTQYF
TGTGCCAGCAGCTACGGAGTTAGTCCAGATACGCAGTATTTT
>TRBD1|TRBJ2-1|many|TRBV6-2/TRBV6-3|13
CATSGQAHNEQFF
TGTGCCACCTCCGGACAGGCCCACAATGAGCAGTTCTTC
>TRBD2|TRBJ2-4|-|TRBV20-1|16
CSARGLAGWTKNIQYF
TGCAGTGCCCGGGGACTAGCGGGTTGGACCAAAAACATTCAGTACTTC
>-|TRBJ1-2|many|TRBV5-1|14
CASSLVSFNYGYTF
TGCGCCAGCAGCTTGGTTTCATTTAACTATGGCTACACCTTC
>-|TRBJ2-7|few|TRBV30|13
CAWSVSDSYEQYF
TGTGCCTGGAGTGTATCAGACTCCTACGAGCAGTACTTC
>-|TRBJ1-3|-|TRBV4-2|13
CASSPLTGNTIYF
TGTGCCAGCAGCCCTCTTACTGGAAACACCATATATTTT
>-|TRBJ2-1|many|TRBV28|15
CASRPRGGEPNEQFF
TGTGCCAGCAGGCCAAGGGGTGGAGAACCGAATGAGCAGTTCTTC
>-|TRBJ2-1|many|TRBV29-1|15
CSVETKERSYNEQFF
TGCAGCGTTGAGACAAAGGAAAGGTCCTACAATGAGCAGTTCTTC
>-|TRBJ2-3|many|TRBV27|15
CASSSYSYSTDTQYF
TGTGCCAGCAGTTCTTACAGTTACAGCACAGATACGCAGTATTTT
>-|TRBJ1-1|many|TRBV7-9|15
CASSLGGRVNTEAFF
TGTGCCAGCAGCTTAGGAGGCAGGGTGAACACTGAAGCTTTCTTT
>TRBD1|TRBJ2-5|few|TRBV20-1|13
CRGDRGREETQYF
TGCAGGGGGGACAGGGGGCGCGAGGAGACCCAGTACTTC
>TRBD2|TRBJ2-5|many|TRBV2|14
CASSARLAGETQYF
TGTGCCAGCAGTGCCCGACTAGCGGGAGAGACCCAGTACTTC
>-|TRBJ2-1|many|TRBV5-1|17
CASSLLVADIVYNEQFF
TGCGCCAGCAGCTTGCTCGTAGCGGACATAGTCTACAATGAGCAGTTCTTC
>-|TRBJ2-3|once|TRBV29-1|13
CSVEVQSADTQYF
TGCAGCGTTGAGGTGCAGTCCGCAGATACGCAGTATTTT
>-|TRBJ2-3|-|TRBV5-4|14
CASSLSGLADTQYF
TGTGCCAGCAGCCTCTCGGGACTGGCAGATACGCAGTATTTT
>-|TRBJ2-4|medium-sized|TRBV20-1|15
CSAPDWKLAKNIQYF
TGCAGTGCGCCGGACTGGAAACTAGCCAAAAACATTCAGTACTTC
>-|TRBJ1-6|few|TRBV19|16
CASRITTGTYNSPLHF
TGTGCCAGTAGAATAACCACCGGGACGTATAATTCACCCCTCCACTTT
>-|TRBJ2-5|many|TRBV12-3/TRBV12-4|13
CASSLVGEETQYF
TGTGCCAGCAGTTTGGTGGGGGAAGAGACCCAGTACTTC
>TRBD2|TRBJ2-1|-|TRBV6-1|18
CASSAPGLAGRSYNEQFF
TGTGCCAGCAGTGCCCCGGGGCTAGCGGGGCGTTCCTACAATGAGCAGTTCTTC
>-|TRBJ2-3|few|TRBV28|15
CASRLPTQRTDTQYF
TGTGCCAGCAGACTCCCCACACAGCGCACAGATACGCAGTATTTT
>TRBD1|TRBJ2-6|many|TRBV5-1|19
CASSLMPSNRGSGANVLTF
TGCGCCAGCAGCTTGATGCCCTCTAACAGGGGCTCTGGGGCCAACGTCCTGACTTTC
>TRBD2|TRBJ2-5|-|TRBV7-9|14
CASSTAGGQETQYF
TGTGCCAGCAGCACGGCGGGAGGGCAAGAGACCCAGTACTTC
>-|TRBJ2-1|many|TRBV5-6|16
CASSPSGLVGYNEQFF
TGTGCCAGCAGCCCGTCAGGGCTAGTGGGTTACAATGAGCAGTTCTTC
>TRBD2|TRBJ2-5|many|TRBV11-2|18
CASSLVPYASGGQETQYF
TGTGCCAGCAGCTTAGTCCCATACGCTAGCGGGGGTCAAGAGACCCAGTACTTC
>-|TRBJ2-7|many|TRBV12-3/TRBV12-4|15
CATSREGFASLGQYF
TGTGCCACGTCTCGAGAGGGATTTGCGTCTCTAGGGCAGTACTTC
>-|TRBJ2-5|many|TRBV12-3/TRBV12-4|12
CASSLGRETQYF
TGTGCCAGCAGTTTAGGCAGAGAGACCCAGTACTTC
>-|TRBJ2-7|many|TRBV7-9|15
CASSPRTGVSYEQYF
TGTGCCAGCAGCCCGAGGACGGGAGTCTCCTACGAGCAGTACTTC
>TRBD2|TRBJ2-3|many|TRBV7-9|15
CASSSTSGGLDTQYF
TGTGCCAGCAGCTCAACTAGCGGGGGGTTAGATACGCAGTATTTT
>TRBD1|TRBJ2-1|few|TRBV11-3|14
CASSSGQGYNEQFF
TGTGCCAGCAGTTCCGGACAGGGTTACAATGAGCAGTTCTTC
>-|TRBJ2-1|many|TRBV29-1|13
CSVRVQVNNEQFF
TGCAGCGTGAGGGTACAGGTTAACAATGAGCAGTTCTTC
>-|TRBJ2-7|few|TRBV28|17
CASSLGPPGTLTYEQYF
TGTGCCAGCAGTTTAGGGCCCCCCGGGACACTAACCTACGAGCAGTACTTC
>TRBD2|TRBJ2-1|-|TRBV11-2|18
CASSSPTSGSDSYNEQFF
TGTGCCAGCAGCTCCCCGACTAGCGGGTCTGACTCCTACAATGAGCAGTTCTTC
>-|TRBJ2-2|many|TRBV20-1|15
CSARELTSNTGELFF
TGCAGTGCTAGAGAATTGACATCGAACACCGGGGAGCTGTTTTTT
>-|TRBJ2-1|many|TRBV25-1|15
CASSDPLRKRQEQFF
TGTGCCAGCAGTGACCCCCTACGGAAGCGCCAGGAGCAGTTCTTC
>-|TRBJ2-1|many|TRBV9|15
CASSAIGVGYNEQFF
TGTGCCAGCAGCGCAATAGGGGTTGGCTACAATGAGCAGTTCTTC
>TRBD1|TRBJ2-5|many|TRBV29-1|12
CSVTTGRETQYF
TGCAGCGTTACGACAGGGAGAGAGACCCAGTACTTC
>TRBD1|TRBJ2-5|-|TRBV20-1|12
CSARTGGETQYF
TGCAGTGCGCGAACAGGGGGCGAGACCCAGTACTTC
>-|TRBJ2-6|many|TRBV7-9|17
CASSLGSRGSGANVLTF
TGTGCCAGCAGCTTAGGGTCCCGGGGCTCTGGGGCCAACGTCCTGACTTTC
>-|TRBJ1-5|-|TRBV10-3|12
CAIRADNQPQHF
TGTGCCATCAGAGCAGACAATCAGCCCCAGCATTTT
>TRBD1|TRBJ2-1|many|TRBV19|17
CASSIDPRAGGYNEQFF
TGTGCCAGTAGTATAGATCCGAGGGCAGGGGGCTACAATGAGCAGTTCTTC